This T cell receptor (beta chain) came from a study of blood T cell repertoires in COVID-19. In the study overall: PBMCs, B-cell-depleted T cells, or T cells were the source of the cDNA or gDNA that made up the material.

Libraries were prepared by immunoSEQ multiplex PCR; TCRdb keeps only in-frame clonotypes and omits some of them. The sample lists 250,000 or so clones, around 81% occurring once. The CDR3 length is 13 residues. V was clipped by 1 base and J by 9 bases, with 7 bases between them. The germline gives CDR1 LGHDT, CDR2 YNNKEL (reference sequence). All recovered Cohort 3 donors got two negative PCRs, got clearance, or saw symptom resolution. The source is a man in his forties or fifties who had recovered from COVID-19. The genes are TRBV3-1 (or the pseudogene TRBV3-2) and TRBJ1-6; no reliable D call. The material sequenced was PBMCs or T cells enriched from blood (not recorded which). The CDR3 reads CASSQVSPSPLHF. CDR3 DNA sequence: TGTGCCAGCAGCCAAGTTAGCCCTTCACCCCTCCACTTT.